This T cell receptor beta chain originates from a study of blood T cell repertoires in COVID-19. Study summary: Spain, Italy and the United States supplied samples that represented acute and convalescent COVID-19. From T cells, B-cell-depleted T cells, or PBMCs came the material, which was cDNA or gDNA.

The CDR3 spans 14 residues. Deletions cut 6 bases from V and 3 bases from J, with 14 bases between. CDR1 is MDHEN and CDR2 is SYDVKM in the germline V gene. Under the authors' procedure: Amplification of reference gene primers provided the estimated nucleated cell counts. Libraries were prepared by immunoSEQ multiplex PCR; TCRdb keeps only in-frame clonotypes and omits some of them. Clone size and the V and J calls come from that table; the DNA yielded D and trimming. This sample has 150,000 to 200,000 clones, with 70% to 90% found just once. This chain links TRBV28 with TRBJ1-1; the D gene is possibly TRBD1 (5 bases). The sequenced material came from peripheral blood. This TCR was recovered from a woman in her 30s with acute or convalescent COVID-19. The CDR3 nucleotides read TGTGCCAGCAGCGTTACAGGTACGGACACTGAAGCTTTCTTT. It yields the protein CASSVTGTDTEAFF. Full variable domain (rest looked up from reference TRBV28 and TRBJ1-1): DVKVTQSSRYLVKRTGEKVFLECVQDMDHENMFWYRQDPGLGLRLIYFSYDVKMKEKGDIPEGYSVSREKKERFSLILESASTNQTSMYLCASSVTGTDTEAFFGQGTRLTVV.